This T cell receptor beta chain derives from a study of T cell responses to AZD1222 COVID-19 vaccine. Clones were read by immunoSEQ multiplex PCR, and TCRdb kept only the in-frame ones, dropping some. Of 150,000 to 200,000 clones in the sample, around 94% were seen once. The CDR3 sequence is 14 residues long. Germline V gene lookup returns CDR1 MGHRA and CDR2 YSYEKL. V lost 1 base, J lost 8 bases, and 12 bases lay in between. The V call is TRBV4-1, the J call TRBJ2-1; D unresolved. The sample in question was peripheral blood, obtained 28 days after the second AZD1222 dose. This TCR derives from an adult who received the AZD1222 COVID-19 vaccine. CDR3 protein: CASSQASFRDEQFF. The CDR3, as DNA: TGCGCCAGCAGCCAAGCGTCCTTTAGGGATGAGCAGTTCTTC.